This T cell receptor (beta chain) is drawn from a study of T cell clonotyping in hematopoietic cell transplantation. Study as a whole: Recipients' pretransplant samples followed cytoreduction.

General observations from the study: Recipient TCR diversity dropped after transplant; expanded clonotypes rose from day 30 to 180. Higher Inverse Simpson Index values in graft donor and pretransplant recipient predicted broader posttransplant TCR diversity.

This clone was detected only once. Its antigen remains unknown. Germline loops: CDR1 MGHDK, CDR2 SYGVNS. This CDR3 has 17 amino acids. V shed 3 bases, J shed 5 bases, and the junction held 9 bases outside the gene matches. Time point given: recipient sample about 28 days before transplant, after cytoreduction. Samples: about 28 days before transplant, then days 30, 100 and 180 after. Sequencing was performed with immunoSEQ multiplex PCR; in TCRdb, only in-frame clones are kept and a portion is missing. The sample contains around 11,000 clones, roughly 84% of which appear only once. Sample: peripheral blood mononuclear cells, taken before stem cell transplant. The receptor's source is a woman between 45 and 60 years old with chronic myeloid leukemia. Some clones in this sample may be carry-over from other donors' samples. The chain has TRBV25-1 and TRBJ2-3; 12 nucleotides align to TRBD2. In DNA form, the CDR3 reads TGTGCCAGCAGTGAGGCTAGCGGGAGGGCTCGGGAAGATACGCAGTATTTT. Protein product: CASSEASGRAREDTQYF. The complete variable domain, with remaining parts taken from reference TRBV25-1 and TRBJ2-3, reads EADIYQTPRYLVIGTGKKITLECSQTMGHDKMYWYQQDPGMELHLIHYSYGVNSTEKGDLSSESTVSRIRTEHFPLTLESARPSHTSQYLCASSEASGRAREDTQYFGPGTRLTVL.